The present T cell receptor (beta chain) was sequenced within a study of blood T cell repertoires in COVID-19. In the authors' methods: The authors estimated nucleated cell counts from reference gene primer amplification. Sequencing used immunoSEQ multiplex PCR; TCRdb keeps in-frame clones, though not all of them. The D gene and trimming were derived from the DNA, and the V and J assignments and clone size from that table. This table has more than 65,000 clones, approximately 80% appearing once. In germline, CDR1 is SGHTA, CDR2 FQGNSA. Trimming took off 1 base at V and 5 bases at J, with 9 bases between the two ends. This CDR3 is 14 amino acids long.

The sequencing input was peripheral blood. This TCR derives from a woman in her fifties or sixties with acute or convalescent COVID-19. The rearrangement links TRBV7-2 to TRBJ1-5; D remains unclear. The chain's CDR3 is CASSLDGTYQPQHF. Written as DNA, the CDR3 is TGTGCCAGCAGCTTAGATGGCACCTATCAGCCCCAGCATTTT.